These 22 T cell receptor beta chains originate from one sample sequenced in a study of cytomegalovirus exposure and HLA in healthy donors. With 60 Vbeta and 13 Jbeta primers, the PCR was carried out. Clones were sequenced by immunoSEQ multiplex PCR, and TCRdb holds only the in-frame ones, with some missing. Found here are roughly 130,000 clones, roughly 83% of them singletons; the top ten hold 2%. The sequenced sample was PBMCs. These receptor sequences come from a man in his late teens or twenties in good health and CMV-seronegative.

For the CDR3, the DNA is TGTGCCAGCAGCCCGCAGGTTAAGGCTGGAAACACCATATATTTT. Protein product: CASSPQVKAGNTIYF. The chain couples TRBV9 to TRBJ1-3, with D unresolved. The V end lost 4 bases, the J end lost 2 bases, and 13 bases lay between the germline ends. The CDR3 covers 15 residues. Germline loops: CDR1 SGDLS, CDR2 YYNGEE.

The chain links TRBV4-2 to TRBJ2-3; 15 nucleotides match TRBD2. The CDR3 contains 19 residues. The germline V gene has CDR1 LGHNA and CDR2 YNFKEQ. The ends lost 3 bases at V and 3 bases at J; junction bases unmatched: 10. This chain's CDR3 is CASSQGLAGGPTRTDTQYF. CDR3 DNA sequence: TGTGCCAGCAGCCAGGGACTAGCGGGAGGCCCTACGAGAACAGATACGCAGTATTTT.

This chain joins TRBV19 and TRBJ2-3; a weak D match, TRBD2 (6 bases). The CDR3 spans 14 residues. The germline CDR1 and CDR2 sequences are LNHDA and SQIVND (reference sequence). Deletions cut 7 bases from V and 6 bases from J, with 17 bases between. CDR3 coding DNA: TGTGCCAGTACTACGGGACTCCAGAGGGATACGCAGTATTTT. It translates to CASTTGLQRDTQYF.

The gene calls are TRBV12-2 and TRBJ2-7; whether TRBD2, the table's D call, matches the DNA was not checked. TRBV12-2 is a documented pseudogene. The CDR3 contains 20 residues. The CDR3 sequence: CASRFLPGSASGLSSGEQYV. The CDR3 region has the DNA TGTGCAAGTCGCTTCCTCCCGGGTTCAGCTAGCGGCTTAAGCTCGGGGGAGCAGTACGTC.

The chain links TRBV6-4 to TRBJ1-4; perhaps TRBD1 as D (5 bases). The V end was cut by 7 bases, the J end by 3 bases, with 15 bases between. Per the germline V gene, CDR1 is MRHNA and CDR2 is SNTAGT. The CDR3 covers 15 residues. The CDR3 sequence: CASKGGAGANEKLFF. In nucleotides, the CDR3 is TGTGCCAGCAAGGGAGGGGCTGGAGCTAATGAAAAACTGTTTTTT.

J is TRBJ1-1 and V is TRBV6-5, with D tentatively TRBD1 (5 bases). The V and J ends lost 8 bases and 1 base respectively, with 11 bases between them. The germline V gene encodes CDR1 MNHEY and CDR2 SVGAGI. CDR3 length: 13 residues. CDR3 bases: TGTGCCAGCTCTCCCAGGGAGAACACTGAAGCTTTCTTT. It yields the protein CASSPRENTEAFF.

This CDR3 reads CASSSRGLQPQHF. The CDR3 DNA reads TGTGCCAGTAGTAGTCGGGGTCTGCAGCCCCAGCATTTT. The gene calls are TRBV19 and TRBJ1-5; D uncertain. The germline CDR1 and CDR2 sequences are LNHDA and SQIVND (reference sequence). The CDR3 has 13 residues. The V end lost 4 bases, the J end lost 7 bases, and 11 bases lay between the germline ends.

CDR3 sequence: CASSEQVDPTYEQYF. DNA for the CDR3: TGTGCCAGCAGCGAACAGGTGGATCCTACCTACGAGCAGTACTTC. The rearrangement uses TRBV9 and TRBJ2-7, with D tentatively TRBD1 (5 bases). V was cut by 3 bases and J by 2 bases, with 15 bases left in between. Germline-derived CDR1 and CDR2 are SGDLS and YYNGEE. CDR3 size: 15 residues.

This clone was detected only a few times. This chain's CDR3 is CASRGQLGAFF. For the CDR3, the DNA is TGTGCCAGCAGAGGACAGTTGGGTGCTTTCTTT. V and J are TRBV2 and TRBJ1-1; possibly TRBD1 for D (6 bases). Germline assignment: CDR1 SNHLY and CDR2 FYNNEI. Trimming cost V 6 bases and J 11 bases, with 13 bases left between them. The CDR3 sequence is 11 residues long.

The rearrangement uses TRBV28 and TRBJ2-4; D is possibly TRBD1 (6 bases). The germline CDR1 and CDR2 sequences are MDHEN and SYDVKM. This CDR3 has 16 amino acids. V lost 5 bases and J lost 1, with 15 bases in between. CDR3 DNA sequence: TGTGCCAGCAGTACCCACAGGGTGGAGGCCAAAAACATTCAGTACTTC. This gives the protein CASSTHRVEAKNIQYF.

CDR3 protein: CASSSTGSLHF. The CDR3 nucleotides are TGTGCCAGTAGTAGCACAGGTTCCCTCCACTTT. The chain recombines TRBV19 with TRBJ1-6, with a tentative D call TRBD1 (5 bases). Trimming shortened V by 4 bases and J by 14 bases, and 9 bases separated the two germline ends. CDR1 is LNHDA, CDR2 SQIVND, per germline (reference sequence). The CDR3 sequence is 11 residues long.

This chain connects TRBV19 to TRBJ2-3, with D possibly TRBD2 on 6 matching bases. The CDR3 is 14 amino acids. V gave up 3 bases and J gave up 4 bases, with 11 bases separating them. Germline lookup yields CDR1 LNHDA and CDR2 SQIVND (reference sequence). CDR3 sequence: CASSIGDSPDTQYF. The CDR3 DNA sequence: TGTGCCAGTAGTATTGGGGACTCCCCAGATACGCAGTATTTT.

Comment on this clone: Its ends do not fully match the called genes, so a read error is possible. V is TRBV7-7 and J is TRBJ1-3; D remains unclear. CDR3 length: 14 amino acids. Germline values: CDR1 SSHAT, CDR2 FNYEAQ (reference sequence). DNA of the CDR3: TGTGCTAGCAGCCCCGGAGACTCTGGAAACACCATATATTTT. This translates into CASSPGDSGNTIYF.

This chain connects TRBV7-3 to TRBJ2-1, with 8 bases matching TRBD2. This CDR3 is built from 14 residues. Germline assignment: CDR1 SGHTA and CDR2 FQGTGA. The V gene end was trimmed by 5 bases and the J gene end by 5 bases; junction bases not matched to a gene: 5. The CDR3 protein is CASSPTGGDNEQFF. In nucleotides, the CDR3 is TGTGCCAGCAGCCCCACCGGGGGGGACAATGAGCAGTTCTTC.

This chain connects TRBV4-1 to TRBJ2-2; no reliable D call. CDR3 length: 13 residues. Trimming took 7 bases from V and 8 from J, leaving 14 bases between them. CDR1 and CDR2 from the germline V gene are MGHRA and YSYEKL. The CDR3 sequence: CASTPGGMGELFF. In nucleotides, the CDR3 is TGCGCCAGCACCCCGGGTGGAATGGGGGAGCTGTTTTTT.

This chain links TRBV5-1 with TRBJ2-3; TRBD1 agrees at 7 bases. Germline V lookup: CDR1 SGHRS, CDR2 YFSETQ. V shed 4 bases, J shed 4 bases, and the junction held 12 bases outside the gene matches. The CDR3 is 16 residues long. CDR3 nucleotide sequence: TGCGCCAGCAGCAGAGGGGACAGCCGATCCTCAGATACGCAGTATTTT. It codes for CASSRGDSRSSDTQYF.

The V and J genes are TRBV2 and TRBJ2-2; 8 bases line up with TRBD2. V gave up 6 bases and J gave up 4 bases; unmatched junction bases: 7. This CDR3 has 15 amino acids. CDR1 is SNHLY and CDR2 is FYNNEI in the germline V gene. The CDR3 sequence: CASRAGLGGTGELFF. CDR3 sequence (DNA): TGTGCCAGCAGAGCGGGACTAGGTGGCACCGGGGAGCTGTTTTTT.

The V call is TRBV5-1, the J call TRBJ2-2, with 7 bases identical to TRBD2. Germline lookup yields CDR1 SGHRS and CDR2 YFSETQ. CDR3 length: 15 residues. With V trimmed by 4 bases and J by 1 base, 4 bases remained unmatched. The CDR3 reads CASSEGLLNTGELFF. CDR3 coding DNA: TGCGCCAGCAGCGAGGGACTACTGAACACCGGGGAGCTGTTTTTT.

The V call is TRBV5-4, the J call TRBJ1-1, with 7 bases fitting TRBD1. With 1 base clipped from V and 6 bases from J, the junction kept 12 bases outside the gene matches. This CDR3 has 16 amino acids. Germline V lookup: CDR1 SGHNT, CDR2 YYREEE (reference sequence). This CDR3 reads CASSLKTLGTDPEAFF. CDR3 bases: TGTGCCAGCAGCTTGAAGACCCTCGGGACAGACCCTGAAGCTTTCTTT.

V and J are TRBV6-1 and TRBJ2-7; 7 nucleotides match TRBD1. Germline loops: CDR1 MNHNS, CDR2 SASEGT. This CDR3 spans 13 amino acids. The V gene end was trimmed by 7 bases and the J gene end by 3 bases; junction bases not matched to a gene: 6. The CDR3 loop is CASIGAGGYEQYF. CDR3 bases: TGTGCCAGCATAGGGGCAGGGGGCTACGAGCAGTACTTC.

The chain links TRBV29-1 to TRBJ1-5; unclear D gene. Trimming shortened V by 7 bases and J by 4 bases, and 17 bases separated the two germline ends. The CDR3 runs 14 residues. Germline lookup yields CDR1 SQVTM and CDR2 ANQGSEA. CDR3 DNA: TGCAGCGCGAGTACGGGCGCGGGTAATCAGCCCCAGCATTTT. It encodes CSASTGAGNQPQHF.

This sequence joins TRBV7-9 and TRBJ1-4; D call uncertain. V gave up 1 base and J gave up 8 bases, with 17 bases separating them. From germline, CDR1 is SEHNR and CDR2 FQNEAQ (reference sequence). This CDR3 contains 16 residues. The CDR3 sequence is CASSLGRGVEFEKLFF. As DNA, the CDR3 is TGTGCCAGCAGCTTAGGTCGGGGAGTAGAGTTCGAAAAACTGTTTTTT.